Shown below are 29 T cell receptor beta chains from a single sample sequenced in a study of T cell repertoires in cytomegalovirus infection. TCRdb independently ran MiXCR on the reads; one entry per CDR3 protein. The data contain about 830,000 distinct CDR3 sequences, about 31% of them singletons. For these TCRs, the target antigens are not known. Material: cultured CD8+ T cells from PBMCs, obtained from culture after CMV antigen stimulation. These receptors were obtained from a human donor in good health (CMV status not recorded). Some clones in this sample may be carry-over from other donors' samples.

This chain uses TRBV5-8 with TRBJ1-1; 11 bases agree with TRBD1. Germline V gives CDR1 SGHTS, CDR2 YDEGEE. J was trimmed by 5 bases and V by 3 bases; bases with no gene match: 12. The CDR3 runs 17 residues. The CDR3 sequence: CASSSPFGQGAVTEAFF. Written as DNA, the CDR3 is TGTGCCAGCAGCTCCCCTTTCGGACAGGGGGCAGTAACTGAAGCTTTCTTT. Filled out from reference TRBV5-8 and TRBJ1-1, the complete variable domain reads EAGVTQSPTHLIKTRGQQATLRCSPISGHTSVYWYQQALGLGLQFLLWYDEGEERNRGNFPPRFSGRQFPNYSSELNVNALELEDSALYLCASSSPFGQGAVTEAFFGQGTRLTVV.

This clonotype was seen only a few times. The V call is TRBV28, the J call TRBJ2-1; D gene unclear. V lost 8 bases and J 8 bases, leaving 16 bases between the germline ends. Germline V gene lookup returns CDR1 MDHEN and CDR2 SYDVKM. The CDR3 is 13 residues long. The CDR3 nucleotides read TGTGCCAGCCACCCCCCCCAGCACGATGAGCAGTTCTTC. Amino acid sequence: CASHPPQHDEQFF.

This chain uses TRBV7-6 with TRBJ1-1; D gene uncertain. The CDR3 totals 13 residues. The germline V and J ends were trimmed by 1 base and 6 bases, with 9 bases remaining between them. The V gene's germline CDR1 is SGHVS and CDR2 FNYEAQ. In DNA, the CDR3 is TGTGCCAGCAGCTTAGTGACCGAGGCTGAAGCTTTCTTT. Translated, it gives CASSLVTEAEAFF.

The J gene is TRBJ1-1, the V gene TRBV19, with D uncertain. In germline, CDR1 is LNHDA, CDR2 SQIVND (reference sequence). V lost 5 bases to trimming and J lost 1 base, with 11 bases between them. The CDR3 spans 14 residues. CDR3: CASSADGPNTEAFF. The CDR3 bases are TGTGCCAGTAGTGCGGACGGCCCGAACACTGAAGCTTTCTTT.

The CDR3 is CAIYAAQWGYTF. The CDR3 bases are TGTGCCATCTACGCCGCCCAATGGGGCTACACCTTC. The chain uses TRBV10-3 and TRBJ1-2, with D uncertain. The CDR3 totals 12 residues. Trimming stripped 8 bases from V and 8 bases from J, with 15 bases between. Germline-derived CDR1 and CDR2 are ENHRY and SYGVKD.

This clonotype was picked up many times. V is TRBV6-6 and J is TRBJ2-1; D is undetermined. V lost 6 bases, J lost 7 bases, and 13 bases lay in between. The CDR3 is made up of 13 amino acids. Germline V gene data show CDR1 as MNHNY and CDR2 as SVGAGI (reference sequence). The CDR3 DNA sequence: TGTGCCAGCAGCCCGCCAGGACCAAATGAGCAGTTCTTC. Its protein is CASSPPGPNEQFF.

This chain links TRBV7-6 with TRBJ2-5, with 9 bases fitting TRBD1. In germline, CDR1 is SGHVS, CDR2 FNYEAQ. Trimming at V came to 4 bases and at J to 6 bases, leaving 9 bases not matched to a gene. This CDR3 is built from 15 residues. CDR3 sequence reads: CASSSGTGRLKTQYF. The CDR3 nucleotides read TGTGCCAGCAGCTCTGGGACAGGGAGGTTGAAGACCCAGTACTTC.

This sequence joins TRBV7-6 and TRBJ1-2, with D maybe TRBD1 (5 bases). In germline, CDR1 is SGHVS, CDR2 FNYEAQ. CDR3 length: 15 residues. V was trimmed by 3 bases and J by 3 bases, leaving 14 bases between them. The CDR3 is CASSFGLGADYGYTF. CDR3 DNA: TGTGCCAGCAGCTTCGGGCTAGGGGCGGACTATGGCTACACCTTC.

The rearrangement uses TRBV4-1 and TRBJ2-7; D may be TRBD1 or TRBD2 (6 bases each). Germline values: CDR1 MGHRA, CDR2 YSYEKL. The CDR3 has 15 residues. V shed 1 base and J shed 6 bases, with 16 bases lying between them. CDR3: CASSQGGAGDSEQYF. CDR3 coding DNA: TGCGCCAGCAGCCAAGGGGGGGCCGGCGACAGCGAGCAGTACTTC.

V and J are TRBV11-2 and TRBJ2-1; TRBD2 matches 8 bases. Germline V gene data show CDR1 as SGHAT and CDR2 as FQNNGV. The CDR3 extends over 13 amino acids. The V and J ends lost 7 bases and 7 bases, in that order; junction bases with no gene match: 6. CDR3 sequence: CASTPGGRNEQFF. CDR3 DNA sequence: TGTGCCAGCACCCCGGGGGGGCGGAATGAGCAGTTCTTC.

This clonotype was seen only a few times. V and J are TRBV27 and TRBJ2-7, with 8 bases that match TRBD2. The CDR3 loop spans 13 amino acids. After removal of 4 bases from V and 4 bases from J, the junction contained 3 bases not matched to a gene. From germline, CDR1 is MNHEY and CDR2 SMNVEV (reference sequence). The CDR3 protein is CASSSGGGYEQYF. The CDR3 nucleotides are TGTGCCAGCAGTTCGGGGGGGGGATACGAGCAGTACTTC.

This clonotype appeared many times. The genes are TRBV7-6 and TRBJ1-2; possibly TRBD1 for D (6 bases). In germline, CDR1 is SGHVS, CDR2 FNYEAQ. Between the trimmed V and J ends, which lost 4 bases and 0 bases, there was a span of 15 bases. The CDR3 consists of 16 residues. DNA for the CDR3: TGTGCCAGCAGCTGGACTGACAGGAGCTCTAACTATGGCTACACCTTC. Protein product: CASSWTDRSSNYGYTF.

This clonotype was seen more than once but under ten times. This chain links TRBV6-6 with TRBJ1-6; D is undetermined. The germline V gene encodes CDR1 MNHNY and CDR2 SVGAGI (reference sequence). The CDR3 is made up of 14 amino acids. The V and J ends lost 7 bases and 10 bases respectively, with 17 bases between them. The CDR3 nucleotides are TGTGCCAGCACCCAAGACCCCAGCGCCTCACCCCTCCACTTT. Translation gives CASTQDPSASPLHF.

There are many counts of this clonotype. The DNA for the CDR3 is TGTGCCAGCAGCCTCGGGGGACAGGGGGCAGGAAAACTGTTTTTT. This gives the protein CASSLGGQGAGKLFF. The chain links TRBV7-9 to TRBJ1-4, with 12 bases that match TRBD1. Looked up from germline, CDR1 is SEHNR and CDR2 is FQNEAQ (reference sequence). Trimming at V came to 5 bases and at J to 10 bases, leaving 8 bases not matched to a gene. This CDR3 region has 15 residues.

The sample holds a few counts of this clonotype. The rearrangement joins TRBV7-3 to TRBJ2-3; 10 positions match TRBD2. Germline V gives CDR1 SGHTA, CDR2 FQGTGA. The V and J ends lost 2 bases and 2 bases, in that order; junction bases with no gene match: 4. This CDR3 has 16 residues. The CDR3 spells CASSLPSGGYTDTQYF. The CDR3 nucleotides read TGTGCCAGCAGCTTACCTAGCGGGGGTTACACAGATACGCAGTATTTT.

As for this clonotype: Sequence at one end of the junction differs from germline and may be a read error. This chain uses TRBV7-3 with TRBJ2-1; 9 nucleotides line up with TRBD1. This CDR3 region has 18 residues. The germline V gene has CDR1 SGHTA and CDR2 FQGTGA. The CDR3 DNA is TGTGCCAGCAGCGGTTCCGGGACAGGGTCCCTGTCCTACAGTGAGCAGTTCTTC. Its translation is CASSGSGTGSLSYSEQFF.

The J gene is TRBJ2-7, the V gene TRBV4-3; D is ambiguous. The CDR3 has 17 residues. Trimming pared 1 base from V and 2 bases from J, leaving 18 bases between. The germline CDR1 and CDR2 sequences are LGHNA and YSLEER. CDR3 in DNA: TGCGCCAGCAGCCAAGCCATCCCTACGGCTCAGACCTACGAGCAGTACGTC. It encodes CASSQAIPTAQTYEQYV.

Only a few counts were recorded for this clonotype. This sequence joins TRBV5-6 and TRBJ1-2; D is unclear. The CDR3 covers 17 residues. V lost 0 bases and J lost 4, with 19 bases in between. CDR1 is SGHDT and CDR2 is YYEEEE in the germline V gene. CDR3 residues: CASSLEHPNRLPYGYTF. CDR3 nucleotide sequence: TGTGCCAGCAGCTTGGAGCATCCCAATCGCTTGCCCTATGGCTACACCTTC. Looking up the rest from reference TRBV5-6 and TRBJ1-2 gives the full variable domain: DAGVTQSPTHLIKTRGQQVTLRCSPKSGHDTVSWYQQALGQGPQFIFQYYEEEERQRGNFPDRFSGHQFPNYSSELNVNALLLGDSALYLCASSLEHPNRLPYGYTFGSGTRLTVV.

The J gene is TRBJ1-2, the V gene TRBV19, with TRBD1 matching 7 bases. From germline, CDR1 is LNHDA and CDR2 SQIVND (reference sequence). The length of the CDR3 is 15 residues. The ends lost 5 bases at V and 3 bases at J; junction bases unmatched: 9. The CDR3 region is CASSSSTGIDYGYTF. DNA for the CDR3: TGTGCCAGTAGTTCCTCGACAGGGATCGACTATGGCTACACCTTC.

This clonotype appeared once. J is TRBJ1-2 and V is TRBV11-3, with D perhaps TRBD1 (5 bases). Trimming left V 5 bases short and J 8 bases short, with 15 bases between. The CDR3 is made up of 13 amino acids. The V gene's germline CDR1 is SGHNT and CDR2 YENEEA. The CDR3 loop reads CASSTERGEGYTF. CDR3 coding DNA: TGTGCCAGCAGCACCGAGAGGGGCGAAGGCTACACCTTC.

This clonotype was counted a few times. The CDR3 coding sequence is TGTGCCAGCAGCCAAGGGGAGAGCGGGAGCTACACCTTC. This sequence encodes CASSQGESGSYTF. V usage is TRBV3-1 and J usage is TRBJ1-2; D is unclear. Looked up from germline, CDR1 is LGHDT and CDR2 is YNNKEL (reference sequence). This CDR3 contains 13 residues. Trimming shortened V by 1 base and J by 9 bases, and 12 bases separated the two germline ends. The complete variable domain, with remaining parts taken from reference TRBV3-1 and TRBJ1-2, reads DTAVSQTPKYLVTQMGNDKSIKCEQNLGHDTMYWYKQDSKKFLKIMFSYNNKELIINETVPNRFSPKSPDKAHLNLHINSLELGDSAVYFCASSQGESGSYTFGSGTRLTVV.

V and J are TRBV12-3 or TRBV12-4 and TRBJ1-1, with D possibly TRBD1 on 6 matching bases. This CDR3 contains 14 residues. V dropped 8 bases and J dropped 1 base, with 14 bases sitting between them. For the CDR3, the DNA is TGTGCCAGCGGTCTGGACAGACCGAACACTGAAGCTTTCTTT. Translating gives CASGLDRPNTEAFF.

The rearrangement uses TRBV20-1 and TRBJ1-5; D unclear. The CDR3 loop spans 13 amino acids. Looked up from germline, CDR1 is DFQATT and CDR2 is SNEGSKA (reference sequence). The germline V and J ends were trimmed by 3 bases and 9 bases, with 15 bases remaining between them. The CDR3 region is CSARRHLFRPQHF. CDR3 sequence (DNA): TGCAGTGCTAGGAGGCACCTCTTCAGGCCCCAGCATTTT.

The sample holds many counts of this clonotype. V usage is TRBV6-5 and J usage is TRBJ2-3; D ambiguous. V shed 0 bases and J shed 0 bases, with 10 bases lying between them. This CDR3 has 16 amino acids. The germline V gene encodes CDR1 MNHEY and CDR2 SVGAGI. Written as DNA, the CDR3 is TGTGCCAGCAGTTACTCGCCAGGCCACAGCACAGATACGCAGTATTTT. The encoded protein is CASSYSPGHSTDTQYF.

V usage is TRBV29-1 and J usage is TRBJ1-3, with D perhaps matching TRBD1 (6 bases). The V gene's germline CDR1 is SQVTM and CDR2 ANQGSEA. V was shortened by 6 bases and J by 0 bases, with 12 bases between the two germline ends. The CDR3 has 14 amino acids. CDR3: CSVSTGNSGNTIYF. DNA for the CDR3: TGCAGCGTGTCGACAGGAAACTCTGGAAACACCATATATTTT.

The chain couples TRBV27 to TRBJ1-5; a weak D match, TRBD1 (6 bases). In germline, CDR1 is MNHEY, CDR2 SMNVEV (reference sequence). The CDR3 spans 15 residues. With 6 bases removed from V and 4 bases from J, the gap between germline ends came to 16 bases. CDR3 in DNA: TGTGCCAGCAGCTCTACGACAGGCAGAAATCAGCCCCAGCATTTT. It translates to CASSSTTGRNQPQHF.

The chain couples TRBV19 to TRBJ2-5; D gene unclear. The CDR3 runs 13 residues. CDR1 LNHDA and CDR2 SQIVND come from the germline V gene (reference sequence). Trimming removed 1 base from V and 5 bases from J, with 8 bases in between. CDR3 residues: CASSIAPWETQYF. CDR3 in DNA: TGTGCCAGTAGTATAGCCCCCTGGGAGACCCAGTACTTC. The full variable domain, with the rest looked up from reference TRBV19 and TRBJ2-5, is DGGITQSPKYLFRKEGQNVTLSCEQNLNHDAMYWYRQDPGQGLRLIYYSQIVNDFQKGDIAEGYSVSREKKESFPLTVTSAQKNPTAFYLCASSIAPWETQYFGPGTRLLVL.

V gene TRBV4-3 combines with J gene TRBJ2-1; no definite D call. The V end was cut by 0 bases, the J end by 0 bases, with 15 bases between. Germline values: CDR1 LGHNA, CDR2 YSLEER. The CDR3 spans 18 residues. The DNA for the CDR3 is TGCGCCAGCAGCCAAGACTGGTCGGCAGGCTACTCCTACAATGAGCAGTTCTTC. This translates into CASSQDWSAGYSYNEQFF.

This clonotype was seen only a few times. CDR3: CASSDRAVFTEAFF. The CDR3 coding sequence is TGTGCCAGCAGTGACAGGGCGGTTTTCACTGAAGCTTTCTTT. The chain couples TRBV25-1 to TRBJ1-1; D perhaps matches TRBD1 (5 bases). Germline CDR1 reads MGHDK; CDR2 reads SYGVNS. The CDR3 has 14 residues. V was pared by 3 bases and J by 4 bases, with 12 bases between.